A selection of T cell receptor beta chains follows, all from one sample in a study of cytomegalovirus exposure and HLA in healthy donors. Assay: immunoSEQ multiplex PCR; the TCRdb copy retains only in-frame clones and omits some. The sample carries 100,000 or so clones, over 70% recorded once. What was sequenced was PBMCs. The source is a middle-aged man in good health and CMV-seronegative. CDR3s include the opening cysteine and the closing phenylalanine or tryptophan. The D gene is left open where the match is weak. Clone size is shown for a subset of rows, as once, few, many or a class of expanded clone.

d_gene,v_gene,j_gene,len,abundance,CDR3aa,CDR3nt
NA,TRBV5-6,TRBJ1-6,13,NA,CASSGSGNSPLHF,TGTGCCAGCAGCGGGTCAGGGAACTCACCCCTCCACTTT
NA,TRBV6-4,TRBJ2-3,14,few,CASSAGTYTDTQYF,TGTGCCAGCAGTGCTGGGACTTACACAGATACGCAGTATTTT
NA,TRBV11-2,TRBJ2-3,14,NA,CASSLTLSTDTQYF,TGTGCCAGCAGCTTAACTCTTAGCACAGATACGCAGTATTTT
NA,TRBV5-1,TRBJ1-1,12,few,CASSFTGSEAFF,TGCGCCAGCAGCTTTACAGGGTCTGAAGCTTTCTTT
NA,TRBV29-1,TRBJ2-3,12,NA,CSVKDNTDTQYF,TGCAGCGTTAAAGACAACACAGATACGCAGTATTTT
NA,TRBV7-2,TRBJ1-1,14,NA,CASSLDSFNTEAFF,TGTGCCAGCAGCTTAGACAGCTTTAACACTGAAGCTTTCTTT
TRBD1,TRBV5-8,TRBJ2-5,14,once,CASLADRVRETQYF,TGTGCCAGCTTAGCCGACAGGGTACGAGAGACCCAGTACTTC
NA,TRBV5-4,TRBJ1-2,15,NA,CASSPNGGQTYGYTF,TGTGCCAGCAGTCCGAATGGAGGGCAAACGTATGGCTACACCTTC
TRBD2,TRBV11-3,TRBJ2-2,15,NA,CASSLSGGQTGELFF,TGTGCCAGCAGCTTATCGGGAGGGCAGACCGGGGAGCTGTTTTTT
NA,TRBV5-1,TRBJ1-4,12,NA,CASSLGGGKLFF,TGCGCCAGCAGCTTGGGAGGGGGAAAACTGTTTTTT
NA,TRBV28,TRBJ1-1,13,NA,CASSLSDRTEAFF,TGTGCCAGCAGTTTGTCGGACAGAACTGAAGCTTTCTTT
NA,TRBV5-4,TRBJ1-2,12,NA,CASSLNFDGYTF,TGTGCCAGCAGCTTGAATTTCGATGGCTACACCTTC
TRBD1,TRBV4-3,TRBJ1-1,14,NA,CASSHKTGETEAFF,TGCGCCAGCAGCCACAAGACAGGGGAGACTGAAGCTTTCTTT
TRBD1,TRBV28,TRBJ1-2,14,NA,CASSLPQGGYGYTF,TGTGCCAGCAGTCTACCCCAGGGGGGCTATGGCTACACCTTC
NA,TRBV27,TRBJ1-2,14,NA,CASSPTVANYGYTF,TGTGCCAGCAGTCCGACAGTTGCTAACTATGGCTACACCTTC
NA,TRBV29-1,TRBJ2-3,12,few,CSVFTSTDTQYF,TGCAGCGTGTTTACTAGCACAGATACGCAGTATTTT
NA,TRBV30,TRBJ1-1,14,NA,CAWRGTRVNTEAFF,TGTGCCTGGAGGGGAACGAGGGTGAACACTGAAGCTTTCTTT
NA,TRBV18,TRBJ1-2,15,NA,CASSPRTAFNYGYTF,TGTGCCAGCTCACCGCGGACAGCCTTTAACTATGGCTACACCTTC
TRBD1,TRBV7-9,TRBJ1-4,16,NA,CASSSGDRATNEKLFF,TGTGCCAGCAGCTCAGGGGACAGGGCTACTAATGAAAAACTGTTTTTT
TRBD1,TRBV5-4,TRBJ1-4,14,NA,CASSPTGTNEKLFF,TGTGCCAGCAGCCCGACAGGGACTAATGAAAAACTGTTTTTT
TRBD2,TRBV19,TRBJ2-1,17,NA,CASSISGRVKGENEQFF,TGTGCCAGTAGTATTAGCGGGCGGGTTAAGGGTGAGAATGAGCAGTTCTTC
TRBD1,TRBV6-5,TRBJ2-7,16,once,CASSYTIGQGALEPYF,TGTGCCAGCAGTTACACCATAGGACAGGGGGCGCTTGAGCCGTACTTC
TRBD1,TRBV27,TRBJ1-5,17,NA,CASGRDRGLGSNQPQHF,TGTGCCAGCGGACGGGACAGGGGATTGGGGAGCAATCAGCCCCAGCATTTT
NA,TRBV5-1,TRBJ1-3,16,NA,CASSLGAANSGNTIYF,TGCGCCAGCAGCTTGGGGGCAGCAAACTCTGGAAACACCATATATTTT
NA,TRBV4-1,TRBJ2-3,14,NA,CASSLRQGTDTQYF,TGCGCCAGCAGCCTCCGACAGGGCACAGATACGCAGTATTTT
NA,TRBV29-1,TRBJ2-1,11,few,CSVDGYNEQFF,TGCAGCGTTGACGGGTACAATGAGCAGTTCTTC
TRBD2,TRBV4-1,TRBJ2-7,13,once,CASSGGGAYEQYF,TGCGCCAGCAGTGGCGGGGGGGCCTACGAGCAGTACTTC
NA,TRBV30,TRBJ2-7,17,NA,CAWSRGWSGGRVYEQYF,TGTGCCTGGAGTCGCGGATGGTCCGGGGGGCGAGTCTACGAGCAGTACTTC
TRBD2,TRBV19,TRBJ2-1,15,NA,CASSMTSGLLNEQFF,TGTGCCAGTAGTATGACTAGCGGGCTTCTCAATGAGCAGTTCTTC
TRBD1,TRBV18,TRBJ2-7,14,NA,CASSPGQGHYEQYF,TGTGCCAGCTCACCCGGACAGGGACACTACGAGCAGTACTTC
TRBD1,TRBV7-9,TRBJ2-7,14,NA,CASSPRDSSYEQYF,TGTGCCAGCAGCCCCCGGGACAGCTCCTACGAGCAGTACTTC
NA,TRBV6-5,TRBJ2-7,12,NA,CASSSSVLEQYF,TGTGCCAGCAGTTCCTCCGTACTCGAGCAGTACTTC
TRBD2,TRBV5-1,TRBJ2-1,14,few,CASSSWEGSNEQFF,TGCGCCAGCAGCTCGTGGGAGGGGTCCAATGAGCAGTTCTTC
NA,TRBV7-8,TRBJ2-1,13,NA,CASTQTESNEQFF,TGTGCCAGCACCCAGACAGAAAGCAATGAGCAGTTCTTC
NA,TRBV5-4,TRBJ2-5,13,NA,CASSLGQAETQYF,TGTGCCAGCAGCTTGGGGCAGGCAGAGACCCAGTACTTC
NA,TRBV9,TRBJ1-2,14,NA,CASSVDGGGYGYTF,TGTGCCAGCAGCGTAGATGGGGGAGGCTATGGCTACACCTTC
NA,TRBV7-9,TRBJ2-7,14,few,CSSSLGGLTYEQYF,TGTTCCAGCAGCTTAGGCGGTCTTACCTACGAGCAGTACTTC
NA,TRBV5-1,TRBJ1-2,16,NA,CASSRQGQGSNYGYTF,TGCGCCAGCAGCCGTCAAGGGCAGGGGTCCAACTATGGCTACACCTTC
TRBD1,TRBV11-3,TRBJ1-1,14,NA,CASKFQEGATEAFF,TGTGCCAGCAAGTTTCAAGAGGGGGCCACTGAAGCTTTCTTT
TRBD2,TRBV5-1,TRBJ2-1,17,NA,CASSPHALAGGGNEQFF,TGCGCCAGCAGCCCGCACGCCCTAGCGGGAGGCGGCAATGAGCAGTTCTTC
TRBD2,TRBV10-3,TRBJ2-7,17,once,CAISAGRNGGLKNEQYF,TGCGCCATCAGTGCGGGTAGGAACGGGGGGTTGAAGAACGAGCAGTACTTC
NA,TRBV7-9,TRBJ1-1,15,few,CASSPREQGPLMAFF,TGTGCCAGCAGCCCCAGGGAACAGGGTCCCTTAATGGCTTTCTTT
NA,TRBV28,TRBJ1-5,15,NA,CATQSIPYSNQPQHF,TGTGCCACCCAGTCCATACCGTATAGCAATCAGCCCCAGCATTTT
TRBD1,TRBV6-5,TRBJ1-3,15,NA,CASSLQGAAGNTIYF,TGTGCCAGCAGCTTACAGGGGGCGGCTGGAAACACCATATATTTT
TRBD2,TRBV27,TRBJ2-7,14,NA,CASKTGLVVGEQYF,TGTGCCAGCAAGACGGGACTAGTTGTTGGCGAGCAGTACTTC
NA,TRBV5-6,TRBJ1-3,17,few,CASSEGWTGNSGNTIYF,TGTGCCAGCAGCGAGGGTTGGACGGGAAACTCTGGAAACACCATATATTTT
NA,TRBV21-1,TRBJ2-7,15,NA,CASSKSPYESYEQYF,TGTGCCAGCAGCAAATCCCCTTATGAGTCCTACGAGCAGTACTTC
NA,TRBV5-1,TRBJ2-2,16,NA,CASSLVPFLNTGELFF,TGCGCCAGCAGCTTGGTTCCATTTTTGAACACCGGGGAGCTGTTTTTT
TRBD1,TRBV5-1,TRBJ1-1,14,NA,CASSWGTGGTEAFF,TGCGCCAGCAGCTGGGGCACAGGGGGCACTGAAGCTTTCTTT
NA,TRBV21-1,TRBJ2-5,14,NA,CASSTRGVEETQYF,TGTGCCAGCAGCACCAGGGGAGTAGAGGAGACCCAGTACTTC
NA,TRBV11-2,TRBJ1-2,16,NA,CASSHNDWWAAGGYTF,TGTGCCAGCAGCCACAACGATTGGTGGGCGGCGGGCGGCTACACCTTC
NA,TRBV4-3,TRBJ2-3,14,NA,CASSQGGHTDTQYF,TGCGCCAGCAGCCAAGGGGGCCACACAGATACGCAGTATTTT
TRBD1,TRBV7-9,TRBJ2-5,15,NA,CASSLMSGGVETQYF,TGTGCCAGCAGCTTAATGTCAGGGGGCGTAGAGACCCAGTACTTC